This T cell receptor (beta chain) derives from a study of cytomegalovirus exposure and HLA in healthy donors. Method: immunoSEQ multiplex PCR; TCRdb's copy keeps in-frame clones and lacks some. The sample holds 120,000 or so clones; approximately 88% are singletons and the top ten take about 2%. Per the germline V gene, CDR1 is SGHDN and CDR2 is FVKESK. The J segment lost 5 bases and the V segment lost 4 bases, leaving 7 bases of the junction unmatched. This CDR3 region has 16 residues. Sequenced input: PBMCs. The chain is built from TRBV14 and TRBJ2-5; 13 positions agree with TRBD2. This TCR was recovered from a woman aged 18-29 years in good health and CMV-seronegative. The CDR3 DNA sequence: TGTGCCAGCAGCCTGGGACTAGCGGGATCGGGGGAGACCCAGTACTTC. As protein: CASSLGLAGSGETQYF.